This TCR beta chain is from a study of blood T cell repertoires in COVID-19. Turning to the study itself: Some COVID-19 samples were acute and others convalescent; all came from the United States, Italy and Spain. Sources were T cells, B-cell-depleted T cells, or PBMCs; the material itself was cDNA or gDNA.

This clone was counted a few times. The same CDR3 can be traced to other DNA sequences in this sample. Per the germline V gene, CDR1 is SGHTA and CDR2 is FQGNSA. V lost 3 bases and J lost 5; bases outside the gene matches: 4. The CDR3 length is 15 residues. In the source study's methods: The authors estimated nucleated cell counts from reference gene primer amplification. The repertoire was sequenced with immunoSEQ multiplex PCR; TCRdb's copy has only in-frame clones and lacks some. The V and J calls and clone size come from that table; D and trimming were worked out from the DNA. The table lists about 360,000 clones, more than 75% of them singletons.

This receptor was taken from a human donor in a cohort sampled during active COVID-19. This chain joins TRBV7-2 and TRBJ2-1; 10 nucleotides line up with TRBD2. Sequencing input: peripheral blood. CDR3 in amino acids: CASSLSGGAHNEQFF. The CDR3 bases are TGTGCCAGCAGCTTGAGCGGGGGGGCCCACAATGAGCAGTTCTTC.